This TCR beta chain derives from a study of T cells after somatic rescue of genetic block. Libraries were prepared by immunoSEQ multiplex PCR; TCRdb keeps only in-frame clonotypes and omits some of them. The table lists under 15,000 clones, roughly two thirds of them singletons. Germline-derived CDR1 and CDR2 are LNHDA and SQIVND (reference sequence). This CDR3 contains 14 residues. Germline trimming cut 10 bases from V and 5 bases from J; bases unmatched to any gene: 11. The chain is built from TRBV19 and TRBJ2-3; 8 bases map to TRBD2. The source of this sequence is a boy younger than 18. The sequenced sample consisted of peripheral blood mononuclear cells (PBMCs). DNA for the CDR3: TGTGCCACCAGCAGGGGACTAGGATTAGATACGCAGTATTTT. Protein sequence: CATSRGLGLDTQYF.